The clone carrying this T cell receptor (beta chain) was seen more than once but under ten times. Sample-barcoded 5' priming and a J-beta primer mix drove a second PCR of about 7 to 12 cycles. TCRdb ran MiXCR on the 5' RACE reads and lists one entry per CDR3 protein. This sample has more than 450,000 distinct CDR3 sequences; roughly a quarter occur once, and the top ten carry about 3.9%. This sample is drawn from a study of blood T cells in healthy people across ages. V was pared by 6 bases and J by 5 bases, with 14 bases of the junction left unmatched. CDR1 is MNHNS and CDR2 is SASEGT in the germline V gene. The CDR3 extends over 16 amino acids. Peripheral blood, 9.5 to 10 milliliters per donor, was collected. The authors extracted at least 5 micrograms of total RNA per sample. These records were also assigned to another study, of T cells of mothers and their children.

The receptor was derived from a boy between 2 and 10 years old in good health. Sequencing was carried out using blood. The chain carries TRBV6-1 and TRBJ2-7; the match to TRBD1 covers 9 bases. CDR3 nucleotides: TGTGCCAGCAGCAACGGGCCCGGGACAGGGATCGACGAGCAGTACTTC. Residues: CASSNGPGTGIDEQYF.